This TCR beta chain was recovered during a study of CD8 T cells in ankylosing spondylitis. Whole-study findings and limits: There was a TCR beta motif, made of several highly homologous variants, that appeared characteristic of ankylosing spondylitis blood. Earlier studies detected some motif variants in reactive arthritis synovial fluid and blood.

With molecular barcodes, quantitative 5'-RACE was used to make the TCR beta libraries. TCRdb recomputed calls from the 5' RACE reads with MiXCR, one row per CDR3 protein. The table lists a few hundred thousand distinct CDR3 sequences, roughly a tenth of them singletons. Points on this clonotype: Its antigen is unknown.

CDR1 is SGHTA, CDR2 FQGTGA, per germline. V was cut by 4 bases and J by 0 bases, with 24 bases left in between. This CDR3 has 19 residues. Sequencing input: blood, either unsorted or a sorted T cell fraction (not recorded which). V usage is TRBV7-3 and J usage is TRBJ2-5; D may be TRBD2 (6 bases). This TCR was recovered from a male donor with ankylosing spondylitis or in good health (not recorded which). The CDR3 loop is CASSSGPSEIWPYQETQYF. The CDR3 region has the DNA TGTGCCAGCAGCTCCGGGCCTAGCGAGATCTGGCCGTACCAAGAGACCCAGTACTTC.